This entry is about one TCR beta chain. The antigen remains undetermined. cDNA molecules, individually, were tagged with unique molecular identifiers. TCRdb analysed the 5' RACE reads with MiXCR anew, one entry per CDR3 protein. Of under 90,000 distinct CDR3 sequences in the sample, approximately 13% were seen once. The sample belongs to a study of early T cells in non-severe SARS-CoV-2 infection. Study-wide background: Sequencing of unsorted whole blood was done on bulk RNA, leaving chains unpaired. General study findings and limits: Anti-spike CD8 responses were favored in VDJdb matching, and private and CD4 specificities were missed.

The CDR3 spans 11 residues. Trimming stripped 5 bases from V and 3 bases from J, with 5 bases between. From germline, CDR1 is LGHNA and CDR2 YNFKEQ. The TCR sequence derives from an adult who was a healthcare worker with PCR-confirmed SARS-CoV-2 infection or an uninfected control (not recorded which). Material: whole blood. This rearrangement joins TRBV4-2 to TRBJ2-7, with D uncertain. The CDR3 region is CASSSRYEQYF. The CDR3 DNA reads TGTGCCAGCAGCTCCCGCTACGAGCAGTACTTC.